This T cell receptor (beta chain) was sequenced during a study of T-cell reconstitution after alpha-beta-depleted transplantation in children listed by TCRdb under 2016. With regard to the full study: The study quantitatively tracked T-cell immune reconstitution after TCRalphabeta/CD19-depleted allogeneic hematopoietic cell transplantation in children using TCR repertoire profiling.

As regards this clonotype: Its antigen is currently not known. Base qualities are missing; no much larger clone stands one base away.

The receptor library was made with PCR. These reads were obtained on an Illumina HiSeq 2500. TCR library preparation used molecular barcoding, with unique molecular identifiers applied to normalize quantification of the TCRbeta repertoire. The public reads were quality trimmed at Q25 with fastp and then assembled into clones with MiXCR by TCRdb, keeping productive beta chains. One record per CDR3 amino acid sequence lists the most common genes and DNA. Here the sample has around 800,000 distinct CDR3 sequences; roughly 15% occur a single time. The ten largest clones represent around 5% of the sample. Trimming takes 8 bases off V and 2 bases off J; junction bases not matched to a gene: 6. Reading the germline V gene gives CDR1 ENHRY and CDR2 SYGVKD. The CDR3 runs 15 amino acids, cysteine and phenylalanine included. CDR3 DNA is the only sequence kept; it has 45 bases, read in frame from the first base.

Per the publication, the treatment or condition label means: allogeneic hematopoietic cell transplantation with graft depleted of TCRalphabeta T cells and CD19 B cells. TCRalphabeta/CD19-depleted allogeneic hematopoietic cell grafts were given to the transplant recipients, all of whom were children. The paper's findings and limits, for the study overall: The frequencies of hyperexpanded clones fell over the following months, and after one year, T-cell counts and TCRbeta diversity were mostly attributed to newly produced T cells. The apparently early alphabetaT-cell count recovery about two months after transplant was reportedly dependent on only several hundred rapidly expanded clones derived from non-depleted graft cells. In some patients, the high TCRbeta diversity seen at day 60 was put down to recipient T cells and intrathymic progenitors that had survived conditioning.

Recombination linked TRBV10-3 to TRBJ1-5; 10 junctional bases match TRBD1. This sequence was found in a male patient younger than 18 who had a stem cell transplant for acute lymphoblastic leukemia, so the T cells may come from the graft donor. The input for sequencing was PBMCs, mostly from graft donor cells, taken 360 days after TCRalphabeta/CD19-depleted stem cell transplant. At the DNA level, the sequence is TGTGCCATCGGGGTCGGGACAGGGGGCAATCAGCCCCAGCATTTT. The translation is CAIGVGTGGNQPQHF.